The rows below give T cell receptor beta chains drawn from one sample of a study of vaccination and CD4 T cells after COVID-19. The antigens these receptors bind are not known. TCRdb passed the PCR reads through MiXCR, listing each CDR3 protein once. This table holds over 9,000 distinct CDR3 sequences, about 66% found once. Sequencing was done on a sample of CD4+ T cells from blood, cultured in vitro. The receptor set was obtained from a human donor who had recovered from COVID-19. Both conserved end residues are part of each CDR3.

v_gene: TRBV6-2/TRBV6-3; CDR3aa: CASRTGQGYLYEQYF
v_gene: TRBV7-2; CDR3aa: CASSLAGVGVWAPQHF
v_gene: TRBV7-2; CDR3aa: CASSSPGGYEQYF
v_gene: TRBV12-3/TRBV12-4; CDR3aa: CASSRDSHYGYTF
v_gene: TRBV20-1; CDR3aa: CSARDRGLMGENTQYF
v_gene: TRBV24-1; CDR3aa: CATSDPGQNNEQFF
v_gene: TRBV25-1; CDR3aa: CASRSGGAGIDTQYF
v_gene: TRBV7-2; CDR3aa: CASSLGIQTQYF
v_gene: TRBV20-1; CDR3aa: CSARQRSSYNEQFF
v_gene: TRBV20-1; CDR3aa: CSAQMDSNQPQHF
v_gene: TRBV20-1; CDR3aa: CSARTGDTEAFF
v_gene: TRBV10-1; CDR3aa: CASTGGTYEQYF
v_gene: TRBV7-2; CDR3aa: CASSLGLAGGLTTDTQYF
v_gene: TRBV6-1; CDR3aa: CASRKAAGTGTYEQYF
v_gene: TRBV7-8; CDR3aa: CASSLDLGISGNTIYF
v_gene: TRBV29-1; CDR3aa: CSVEDPERTGANVLTF
v_gene: TRBV6-5; CDR3aa: CASSYRDRALRLFF
v_gene: TRBV7-2; CDR3aa: CASSLGLGRAEAFF
v_gene: TRBV6-1; CDR3aa: CASRQEINQPQHF
v_gene: TRBV6-1; CDR3aa: CASSRLDTGTGHTEAFF
v_gene: TRBV28; CDR3aa: CASSSTWRSPNTGELFF
v_gene: TRBV6-1; CDR3aa: CASSEGWGRGNSPLHF
v_gene: TRBV2; CDR3aa: CASGGQRVHF
v_gene: TRBV25-1; CDR3aa: CASRNDIAAGANVLTF
v_gene: TRBV27; CDR3aa: CASSPRLGINEKLFF
v_gene: TRBV20-1; CDR3aa: CSARDPGRSRYTF
v_gene: TRBV20-1; CDR3aa: CSARDALAGEEQYF
v_gene: TRBV7-2; CDR3aa: CASSPDRSYEQYF
v_gene: TRBV6-2/TRBV6-3; CDR3aa: CASSYWDRGRYEQYF
v_gene: TRBV12-3/TRBV12-4; CDR3aa: CASSPSLTTTALGEQFF
v_gene: TRBV10-3; CDR3aa: CATQRGVSTDTQYF
v_gene: TRBV7-8; CDR3aa: CASSPWTSGGPSTGELFF
v_gene: TRBV18; CDR3aa: CASSSERGSTDTQYF
v_gene: TRBV6-1; CDR3aa: CASSELPQGYGGYTF
v_gene: TRBV27; CDR3aa: CASSSQGGYEQYF
v_gene: TRBV7-8; CDR3aa: CASSLLLLGQGDYGYTF
v_gene: TRBV20-1; CDR3aa: CSATPTVYSPLHF
v_gene: TRBV2; CDR3aa: CASRGDRTDGYTF
v_gene: TRBV20-1; CDR3aa: CSAPPSGGGSPLHF
v_gene: TRBV7-2; CDR3aa: CASSLNLATANYGYTF
v_gene: TRBV21-1; CDR3aa: CASRGIGQLNTEAFF
v_gene: TRBV7-2; CDR3aa: CASSLGLANTGELFF
v_gene: TRBV30; CDR3aa: CAWNRQNSNQPQHF
v_gene: TRBV19; CDR3aa: CASKGLSNTEAFF
v_gene: TRBV2; CDR3aa: CASSEGQDYGYTF
v_gene: TRBV20-1; CDR3aa: CSVGGYYEQYF
v_gene: TRBV12-3/TRBV12-4; CDR3aa: CASSPGTGSSNQPQHF
v_gene: TRBV30; CDR3aa: CAWSVQTGHGYTF
v_gene: TRBV30; CDR3aa: CAWRPQSQGYTF
v_gene: TRBV4-1; CDR3aa: CATERGPGGDTQYF
v_gene: TRBV20-1; CDR3aa: CSASLGPGELFF
v_gene: TRBV10-3; CDR3aa: CAISESGGKGADTQYF
v_gene: TRBV29-1; CDR3aa: CSVAGPSMNTEAFF
v_gene: TRBV6-1; CDR3aa: CASGPSEAFF